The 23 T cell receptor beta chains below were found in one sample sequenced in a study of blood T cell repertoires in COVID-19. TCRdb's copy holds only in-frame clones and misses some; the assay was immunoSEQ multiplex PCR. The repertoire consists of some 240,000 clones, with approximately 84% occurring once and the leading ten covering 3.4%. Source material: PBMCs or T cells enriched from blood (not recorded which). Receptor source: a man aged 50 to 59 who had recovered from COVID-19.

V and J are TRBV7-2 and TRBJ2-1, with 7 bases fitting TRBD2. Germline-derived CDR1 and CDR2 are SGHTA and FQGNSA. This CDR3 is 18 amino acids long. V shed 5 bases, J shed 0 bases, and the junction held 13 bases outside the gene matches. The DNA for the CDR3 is TGTGCCAGCAGCACCCCCTCTAGAGGGAGGGCCTCCTACAATGAGCAGTTCTTC. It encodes CASSTPSRGRASYNEQFF.

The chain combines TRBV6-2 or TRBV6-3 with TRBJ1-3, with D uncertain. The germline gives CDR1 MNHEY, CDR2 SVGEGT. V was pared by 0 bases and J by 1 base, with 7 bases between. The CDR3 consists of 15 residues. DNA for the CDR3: TGTGCCAGCAGTTACTCGCGGGGATCTGGAAACACCATATATTTT. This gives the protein CASSYSRGSGNTIYF.

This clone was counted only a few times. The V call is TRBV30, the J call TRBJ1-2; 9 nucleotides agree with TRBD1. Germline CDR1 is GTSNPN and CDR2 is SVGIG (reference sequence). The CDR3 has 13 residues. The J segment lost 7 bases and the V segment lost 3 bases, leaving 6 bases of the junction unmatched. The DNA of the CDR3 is TGTGCCTGGAGCGGGACAGGGTTTGGTGGCTACACCTTC. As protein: CAWSGTGFGGYTF.

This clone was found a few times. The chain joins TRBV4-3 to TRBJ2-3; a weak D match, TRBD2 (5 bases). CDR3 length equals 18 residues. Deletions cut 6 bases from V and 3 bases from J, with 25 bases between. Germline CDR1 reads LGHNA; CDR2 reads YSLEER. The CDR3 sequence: CASSLGLHSGSVTDTQYF. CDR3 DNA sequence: TGCGCCAGCAGTCTTGGGTTACATTCGGGAAGTGTGACAGATACGCAGTATTTT.

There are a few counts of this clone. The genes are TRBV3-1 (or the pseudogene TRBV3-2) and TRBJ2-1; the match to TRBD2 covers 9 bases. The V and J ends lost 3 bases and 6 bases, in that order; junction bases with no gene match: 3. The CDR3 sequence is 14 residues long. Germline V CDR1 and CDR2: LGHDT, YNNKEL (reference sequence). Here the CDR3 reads CASSHRAGGNEQFF. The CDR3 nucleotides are TGTGCCAGCAGCCATAGAGCGGGGGGCAATGAGCAGTTCTTC.

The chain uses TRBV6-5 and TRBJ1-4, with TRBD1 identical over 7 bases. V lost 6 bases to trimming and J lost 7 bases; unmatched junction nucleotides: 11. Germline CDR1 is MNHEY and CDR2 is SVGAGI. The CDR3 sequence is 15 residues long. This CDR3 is CASSLMTGIGEKLFF. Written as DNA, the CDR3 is TGTGCCAGCAGCCTAATGACAGGGATTGGTGAAAAACTGTTTTTT.

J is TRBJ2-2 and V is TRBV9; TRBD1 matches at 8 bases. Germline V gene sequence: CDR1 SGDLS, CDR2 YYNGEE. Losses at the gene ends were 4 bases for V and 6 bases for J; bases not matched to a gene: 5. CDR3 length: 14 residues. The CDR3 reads CASSSQGAAGELFF. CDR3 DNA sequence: TGTGCCAGCAGCTCCCAGGGGGCGGCCGGGGAGCTGTTTTTT.

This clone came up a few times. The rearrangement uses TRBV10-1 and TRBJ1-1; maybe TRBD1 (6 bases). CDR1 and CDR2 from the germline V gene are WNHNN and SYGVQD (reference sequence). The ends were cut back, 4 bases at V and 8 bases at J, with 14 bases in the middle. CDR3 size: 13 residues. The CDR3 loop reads CASSVTQGTEAFF. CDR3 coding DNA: TGCGCCAGCAGTGTGACACAGGGAACCGAAGCTTTCTTT.

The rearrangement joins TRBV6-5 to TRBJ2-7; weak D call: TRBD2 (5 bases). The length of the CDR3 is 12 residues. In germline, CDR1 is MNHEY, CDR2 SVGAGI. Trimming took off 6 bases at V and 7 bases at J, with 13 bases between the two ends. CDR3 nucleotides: TGTGCCAGCAGCGCAGCGGACGGAGAGCAGTACTTC. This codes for CASSAADGEQYF.

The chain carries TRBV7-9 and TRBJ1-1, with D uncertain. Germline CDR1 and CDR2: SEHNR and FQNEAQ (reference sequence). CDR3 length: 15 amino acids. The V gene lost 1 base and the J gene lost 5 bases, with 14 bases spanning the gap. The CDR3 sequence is CASSLDGEKRTEAFF. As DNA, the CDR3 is TGTGCCAGCAGCTTAGATGGGGAGAAGAGAACTGAAGCTTTCTTT.

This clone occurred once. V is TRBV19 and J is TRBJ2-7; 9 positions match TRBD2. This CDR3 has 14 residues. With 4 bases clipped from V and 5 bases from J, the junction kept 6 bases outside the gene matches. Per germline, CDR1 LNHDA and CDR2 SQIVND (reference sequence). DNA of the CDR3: TGTGCCAGTAGTAGTAGTCTAGCGGGAAACGAGCAGTACTTC. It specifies CASSSSLAGNEQYF. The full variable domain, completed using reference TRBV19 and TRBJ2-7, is DGGITQSPKYLFRKEGQNVTLSCEQNLNHDAMYWYRQDPGQGLRLIYYSQIVNDFQKGDIAEGYSVSREKKESFPLTVTSAQKNPTAFYLCASSSSLAGNEQYFGPGTRLTVT.

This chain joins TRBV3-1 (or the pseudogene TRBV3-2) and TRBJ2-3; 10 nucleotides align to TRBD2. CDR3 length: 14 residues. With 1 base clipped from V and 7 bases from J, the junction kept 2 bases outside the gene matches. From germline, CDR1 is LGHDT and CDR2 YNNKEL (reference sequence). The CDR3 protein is CASSQGLAGNTQYF. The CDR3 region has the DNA TGTGCCAGCAGCCAAGGACTAGCGGGTAATACGCAGTATTTT.

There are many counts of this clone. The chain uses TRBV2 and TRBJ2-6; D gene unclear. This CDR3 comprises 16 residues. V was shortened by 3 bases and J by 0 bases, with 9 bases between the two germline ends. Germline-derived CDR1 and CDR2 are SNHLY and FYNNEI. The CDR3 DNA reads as TGTGCCAGCAGTGAGCGTGCCATCTCTGGGGCCAACGTCCTGACTTTC. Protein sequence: CASSERAISGANVLTF.

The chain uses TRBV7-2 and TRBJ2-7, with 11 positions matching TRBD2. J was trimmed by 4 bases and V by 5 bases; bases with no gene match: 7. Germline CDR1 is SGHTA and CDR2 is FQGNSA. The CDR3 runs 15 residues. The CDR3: CASSQPGLAAYEQYF. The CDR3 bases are TGTGCCAGCAGCCAACCGGGACTAGCGGCATACGAGCAGTACTTC.

In DNA form, the CDR3 reads TGTGCCAGCAGTGAGACAGGCTACCCCGATCAGCCCCAGCATTTT. Translation: CASSETGYPDQPQHF. The chain links TRBV6-4 to TRBJ1-5, with a tentative D call TRBD1 (6 bases). Between the trimmed V and J ends, which lost 3 bases and 5 bases, there was a span of 14 bases. Germline CDR1 and CDR2: MRHNA and SNTAGT. The CDR3 contains 15 residues.

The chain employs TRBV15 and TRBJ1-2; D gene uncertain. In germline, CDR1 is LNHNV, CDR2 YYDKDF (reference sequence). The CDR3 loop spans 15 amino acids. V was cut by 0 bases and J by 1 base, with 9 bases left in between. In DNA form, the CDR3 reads TGTGCCACCAGCAGAGATCGCCAGTATAACTATGGCTACACCTTC. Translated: CATSRDRQYNYGYTF.

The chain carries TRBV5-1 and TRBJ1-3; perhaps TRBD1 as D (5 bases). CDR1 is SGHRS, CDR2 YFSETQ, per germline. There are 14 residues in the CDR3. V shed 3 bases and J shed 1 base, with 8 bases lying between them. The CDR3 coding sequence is TGCGCCAGCAGCTCCCAGGGTTCTGGAAACACCATATATTTT. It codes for CASSSQGSGNTIYF.

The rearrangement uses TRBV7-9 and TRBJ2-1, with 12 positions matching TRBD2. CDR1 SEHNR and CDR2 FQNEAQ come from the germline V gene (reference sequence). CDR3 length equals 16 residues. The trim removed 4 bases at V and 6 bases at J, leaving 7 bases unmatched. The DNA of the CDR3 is TGTGCCAGCAGCTCGCCGGGACTAGCGGGTCGCAATGAGCAGTTCTTC. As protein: CASSSPGLAGRNEQFF.

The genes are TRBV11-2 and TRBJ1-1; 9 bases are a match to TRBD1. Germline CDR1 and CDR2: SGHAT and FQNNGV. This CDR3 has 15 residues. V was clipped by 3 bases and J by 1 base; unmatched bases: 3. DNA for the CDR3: TGTGCCAGCAGCTTGGGGACAGGGACGAACACTGAAGCTTTCTTT. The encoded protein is CASSLGTGTNTEAFF.

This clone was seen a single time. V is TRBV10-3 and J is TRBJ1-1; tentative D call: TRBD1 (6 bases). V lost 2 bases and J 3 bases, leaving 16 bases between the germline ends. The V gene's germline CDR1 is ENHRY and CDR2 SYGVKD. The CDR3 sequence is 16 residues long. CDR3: CAISESGRGGHTEAFF. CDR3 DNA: TGTGCCATCAGTGAGAGTGGTCGAGGGGGTCACACTGAAGCTTTCTTT.

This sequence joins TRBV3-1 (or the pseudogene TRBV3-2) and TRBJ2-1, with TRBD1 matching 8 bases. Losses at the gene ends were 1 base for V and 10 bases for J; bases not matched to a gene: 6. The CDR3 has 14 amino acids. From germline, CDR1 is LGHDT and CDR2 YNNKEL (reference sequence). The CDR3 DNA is TGTGCCAGCAGCCAAGGAACAGGGGGTTTCGAGCAGTTCTTC. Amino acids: CASSQGTGGFEQFF.

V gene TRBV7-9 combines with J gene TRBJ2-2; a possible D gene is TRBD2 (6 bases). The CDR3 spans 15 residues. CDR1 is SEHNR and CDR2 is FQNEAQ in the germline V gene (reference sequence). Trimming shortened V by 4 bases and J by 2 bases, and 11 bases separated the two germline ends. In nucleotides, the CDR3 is TGTGCCAGCAGCTCGGGGACTTTCAACACCGGGGAGCTGTTTTTT. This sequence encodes CASSSGTFNTGELFF.

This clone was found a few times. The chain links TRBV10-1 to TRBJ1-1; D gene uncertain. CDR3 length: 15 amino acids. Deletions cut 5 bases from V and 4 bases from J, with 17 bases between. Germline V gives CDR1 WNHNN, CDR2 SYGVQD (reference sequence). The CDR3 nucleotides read TGCGCCAGCAGTTATCGGAAGGAGGTGGGCACTGAAGCTTTCTTT. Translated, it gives CASSYRKEVGTEAFF.